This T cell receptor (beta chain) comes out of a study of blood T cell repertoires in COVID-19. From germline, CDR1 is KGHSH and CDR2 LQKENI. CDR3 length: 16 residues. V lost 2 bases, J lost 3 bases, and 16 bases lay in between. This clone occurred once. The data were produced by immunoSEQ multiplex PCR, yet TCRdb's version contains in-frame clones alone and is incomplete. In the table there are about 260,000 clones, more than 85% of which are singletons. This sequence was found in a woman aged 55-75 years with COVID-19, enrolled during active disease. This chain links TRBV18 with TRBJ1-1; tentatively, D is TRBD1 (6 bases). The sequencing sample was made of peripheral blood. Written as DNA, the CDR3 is TGTGCCAGCTCACCAGAGATGGTGGGGGCATACACTGAAGCTTTCTTT. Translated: CASSPEMVGAYTEAFF.